Following are 23 T cell receptor beta chains from one sample sequenced in a study of spatial heterogeneity in lung cancer. TCRdb re-called the 5' RACE reads through MiXCR, storing one row per CDR3 protein. The data hold about 52,000 distinct CDR3 sequences, with roughly 8.1% observed a single time. The time point: blood at routine non-recurrence follow-up after resection. Unsorted whole RNA samples from tumor, nontumor lung or frozen PBMC were sequenced. This material consisted of PBMCs, taken at follow-up. The origin of the receptors is a female donor with early-stage non-small cell lung cancer.

This clonotype has at least ten counts. The chain carries TRBV5-6 and TRBJ1-4; TRBD1 aligns across 8 bases. Germline V lookup: CDR1 SGHDT, CDR2 YYEEEE. Trimming took 10 bases from V and 4 from J; bases not matched to a gene: 9. The CDR3 runs 14 residues. The CDR3 DNA sequence: TGTGCCTTTTCCAGGGGGCACGGTAATGAAAAACTGTTTTTT. This sequence encodes CAFSRGHGNEKLFF.

This clonotype was recorded many times. The chain links TRBV5-1 to TRBJ1-1; D call uncertain. Trimming removed 0 bases from V and 8 bases from J, with 11 bases in between. This CDR3 has 13 amino acids. Germline loops: CDR1 SGHRS, CDR2 YFSETQ. The CDR3 DNA reads as TGCGCCAGCAGCTTGGAACGGGGAAGGGAAGCTTTCTTT. Residues: CASSLERGREAFF.

The V and J genes are TRBV5-1 and TRBJ2-1, with 10 bases that match TRBD2. The germline V gene has CDR1 SGHRS and CDR2 YFSETQ. The J segment lost 8 bases and the V segment lost 4 bases, leaving 15 bases of the junction unmatched. The CDR3 runs to 17 residues. The CDR3 spells CASSTGHSGGAEDEQFF. CDR3 bases: TGCGCCAGCAGCACGGGTCACAGCGGGGGGGCCGAAGATGAGCAGTTCTTC.

This clonotype turned up a few times. The J gene is TRBJ2-2, the V gene TRBV9; unclear D gene. The CDR3 loop spans 14 amino acids. Germline loops: CDR1 SGDLS, CDR2 YYNGEE. Between the trimmed V and J ends, which lost 0 bases and 2 bases, there was a span of 5 bases. The CDR3 bases are TGTGCCAGCAGCGTAGCTGTAAACACCGGGGAGCTGTTTTTT. It encodes CASSVAVNTGELFF.

At least ten counts were recorded for this clonotype. The rearrangement links TRBV7-9 to TRBJ2-3; the D is unclear. Germline assignment: CDR1 SEHNR and CDR2 FQNEAQ (reference sequence). Between the trimmed V and J ends, which lost 0 bases and 0 bases, there was a span of 7 bases. The CDR3 is 15 amino acids. CDR3 residues: CASSLAAASTDTQYF. The CDR3 coding sequence is TGTGCCAGCAGCTTAGCGGCAGCGAGCACAGATACGCAGTATTTT.

This clonotype was seen ten or more times. V gene TRBV7-2 combines with J gene TRBJ1-5; D remains ambiguous. The V gene's germline CDR1 is SGHTA and CDR2 FQGNSA. Deletions cut 5 bases from V and 3 bases from J, with 8 bases between. This CDR3 has 13 residues. The CDR3 nucleotides read TGTGCCAGCAGCATAGACCTCAATCAGCCCCAGCATTTT. This codes for CASSIDLNQPQHF.

To note about this clonotype: A much larger clone differs from this one at a single base, so this may be a read error. This sequence joins TRBV4-1 and TRBJ2-3; weak D call: TRBD1 (6 bases). The CDR3 is 17 residues long. From germline, CDR1 is MGHRA and CDR2 YSYEKL. V dropped 3 bases and J dropped 3 bases, with 19 bases sitting between them. In DNA, the CDR3 is TGCGCCAGCAGCCAGTTCGCAGGGGCAGTCGATACAGATACGCAGTATTTT. Protein sequence: CASSQFAGAVDTDTQYF.

This clonotype was detected a few times. The chain uses TRBV6-1 and TRBJ2-2; D is perhaps TRBD2 (6 bases). Per germline, CDR1 MNHNS and CDR2 SASEGT. There are 13 residues in the CDR3. Trimming stripped 10 bases from V and 8 bases from J, with 17 bases between. CDR3 in DNA: TGTGCCACCAACTCGGGGGTTAAGGGGGAGCTGTTTTTT. It is translated as CATNSGVKGELFF.

This rearrangement joins TRBV7-3 to TRBJ2-6; perhaps TRBD2 as D (6 bases). The germline V gene encodes CDR1 SGHTA and CDR2 FQGTGA. The CDR3 is 17 amino acids. The germline V and J ends were trimmed by 5 bases and 0 bases, with 14 bases remaining between them. CDR3: CASSQTGTRSGANVLTF. CDR3 in DNA: TGTGCCAGCAGCCAAACCGGGACTCGCTCTGGGGCCAACGTCCTGACTTTC.

V is TRBV6-6 and J is TRBJ1-3; 9 bases are a match to TRBD1. V shed 5 bases and J 4 bases; nucleotides not matched to a gene: 6. Germline V gives CDR1 MNHNY, CDR2 SVGAGI (reference sequence). The CDR3 extends over 15 amino acids. The CDR3 is CASSGTGGTGNTIYF. The DNA for the CDR3 is TGTGCCAGCAGTGGAACAGGGGGCACCGGAAACACCATATATTTT.

The J gene is TRBJ2-7, the V gene TRBV5-1, with D unresolved. The V gene lost 4 bases and the J gene lost 0 bases, with 14 bases spanning the gap. Per the germline V gene, CDR1 is SGHRS and CDR2 is YFSETQ. The CDR3 has 15 residues. CDR3 nucleotide sequence: TGCGCCAGCAGCGTAACGGCCTCCCCCTCCTACGAGCAGTACTTC. Its protein product is CASSVTASPSYEQYF.

This clonotype has more than one count but fewer than ten. This chain uses TRBV19 with TRBJ1-5; D not certain. The germline gives CDR1 LNHDA, CDR2 SQIVND (reference sequence). This CDR3 is built from 12 residues. Trimming pared 2 bases from V and 6 bases from J, leaving 5 bases between. The CDR3 sequence: CASSISFQPQHF. The CDR3 DNA reads as TGTGCCAGTAGTATATCTTTTCAGCCCCAGCATTTT.

There are a few counts of this clonotype. The rearrangement links TRBV14 to TRBJ1-4; D unclear. Germline values: CDR1 SGHDN, CDR2 FVKESK. The CDR3 is 15 residues long. Trimming left V 3 bases short and J 8 bases short, with 16 bases between. This CDR3 is CASSHRAGRTEKLFF. The CDR3 DNA sequence: TGTGCCAGCAGCCATAGGGCCGGCCGTACGGAAAAACTGTTTTTT.

This clonotype was counted many times. The V call is TRBV19, the J call TRBJ2-3, with unresolved D. Per the germline V gene, CDR1 is LNHDA and CDR2 is SQIVND (reference sequence). Trimming shortened V by 3 bases and J by 2 bases, and 15 bases separated the two germline ends. The CDR3 covers 16 residues. The CDR3 region has the DNA TGTGCCAGTAGTATTATGTCTTACGGATACACAGATACGCAGTATTTT. Translated: CASSIMSYGYTDTQYF. The full variable domain, with the rest looked up from reference TRBV19 and TRBJ2-3, is DGGITQSPKYLFRKEGQNVTLSCEQNLNHDAMYWYRQDPGQGLRLIYYSQIVNDFQKGDIAEGYSVSREKKESFPLTVTSAQKNPTAFYLCASSIMSYGYTDTQYFGPGTRLTVL.

This clonotype was detected many times. The rearrangement joins TRBV5-1 to TRBJ2-2; a weak D match, TRBD2 (6 bases). The length of the CDR3 is 16 residues. Germline V gives CDR1 SGHRS, CDR2 YFSETQ. The V gene lost 0 bases and the J gene lost 5 bases, with 14 bases spanning the gap. In DNA form, the CDR3 reads TGCGCCAGCAGCTTGGCCGGGGGTATTATGACCGGGGAGCTGTTTTTT. This encodes CASSLAGGIMTGELFF.

This clonotype was counted between two and nine times. The V gene is TRBV24-1, the J gene TRBJ2-3; possible D gene TRBD2, 6 bases. This CDR3 contains 16 residues. CDR1 KGHDR and CDR2 SFDVKD come from the germline V gene. Trimming shortened V by 4 bases and J by 2 bases, and 15 bases separated the two germline ends. The CDR3 nucleotides are TGTGCCACCAGTGACGCGGGGCCTACACACACAGATACGCAGTATTTT. Protein product: CATSDAGPTHTDTQYF.

This clonotype appeared many times. The chain carries TRBV7-2 and TRBJ2-3, with D possibly being TRBD1 or TRBD2 (5 bases each). The CDR3 loop spans 15 amino acids. Germline CDR1 and CDR2: SGHTA and FQGNSA. The germline V and J ends were trimmed by 7 bases and 2 bases, with 16 bases remaining between them. The CDR3 DNA follows: TGTGCCAGCACCGTTGGGACGGGGTTCACAGATACGCAGTATTTT. This translates into CASTVGTGFTDTQYF.

There are a few counts of this clonotype. The chain is built from TRBV7-2 and TRBJ2-1; 7 bases agree with TRBD1. V shed 5 bases and J 7 bases; nucleotides not matched to a gene: 8. The CDR3 extends over 14 amino acids. The germline CDR1 and CDR2 sequences are SGHTA and FQGNSA. The CDR3: CASSGTGTANEQFF. Written as DNA, the CDR3 is TGTGCCAGCAGCGGTACCGGGACAGCAAATGAGCAGTTCTTC.

This clonotype was detected many times. This chain uses TRBV12-3 or TRBV12-4 with TRBJ2-4; 10 bases agree with TRBD1. V was clipped by 4 bases and J by 0 bases; unmatched bases: 0. The CDR3 consists of 15 residues. The chain's CDR3 is CASSWTGGAKNIQYF. DNA of the CDR3: TGTGCCAGCAGTTGGACAGGGGGAGCCAAAAACATTCAGTACTTC.

This clonotype was detected only a few times. This sequence joins TRBV5-1 and TRBJ2-3; TRBD2 agrees at 10 bases. Trimming took 1 base from V and 2 from J; bases not matched to a gene: 4. Germline loops: CDR1 SGHRS, CDR2 YFSETQ. The CDR3 consists of 16 residues. The CDR3 protein is CASSLKLAGNTDTQYF. CDR3 DNA sequence: TGCGCCAGCAGCTTGAAACTAGCGGGGAACACAGATACGCAGTATTTT.

As to this clonotype: This could be a read error, since a much larger clone is one nucleotide away. V gene TRBV28 combines with J gene TRBJ2-3; unclear D gene. From germline, CDR1 is MDHEN and CDR2 SYDVKM. This CDR3 is 16 amino acids long. Trimming pared 4 bases from V and 4 bases from J, leaving 18 bases between. The CDR3 reads CASSSSLGLRADTQYF. CDR3 coding DNA: TGTGCCAGCAGTTCGTCCCTGGGGTTGAGAGCAGATACGCAGTATTTT.

This clonotype was counted many times. The V call is TRBV7-2, the J call TRBJ2-2, with D possibly being TRBD1 (6 bases). V lost 5 bases to trimming and J lost 1 base, with 8 bases between them. The CDR3 runs 14 residues. The germline V gene encodes CDR1 SGHTA and CDR2 FQGNSA. The CDR3 nucleotides read TGTGCCAGCAGCAGGGGACAGAACACCGGGGAGCTGTTTTTT. Protein sequence: CASSRGQNTGELFF.

CDR3 loop: CASSFTGTANSGNTIYF. The CDR3 nucleotides are TGCGCCAGCAGCTTTACCGGGACGGCAAACTCTGGAAACACCATATATTTT. The rearrangement uses TRBV5-1 and TRBJ1-3; weak D call: TRBD1 (5 bases). The germline V gene has CDR1 SGHRS and CDR2 YFSETQ. V lost 2 bases to trimming and J lost 0 bases, with 15 bases between them. This CDR3 region has 17 residues.